This entry lists 22 T cell receptor beta chains sequenced from one sample in a study of blood T cell repertoires in COVID-19. The repertoire was sequenced with immunoSEQ multiplex PCR; TCRdb's copy has only in-frame clones and lacks some. The data show around 180,000 clones, roughly 85% seen once. The sequencing sample was made of peripheral blood. The origin of the receptors is a woman aged 30 to 39 with acute or convalescent COVID-19.

The sample holds a few counts of this clone. The chain carries TRBV6-6 and TRBJ1-2; 9 bases agree with TRBD1. J lost 4 bases, V lost 8 bases, and 8 bases had no gene match. Germline assignment: CDR1 MNHNY and CDR2 SVGAGI (reference sequence). The CDR3 is made up of 14 amino acids. The CDR3 sequence: CASGGQGNSYGYTF. In nucleotides, the CDR3 is TGTGCCAGCGGGGGACAGGGAAATAGCTATGGCTACACCTTC.

The chain couples TRBV27 to TRBJ1-6; the D is unclear. V dropped 7 bases and J dropped 6 bases, with 16 bases sitting between them. The CDR3 sequence is 15 residues long. Per germline, CDR1 MNHEY and CDR2 SMNVEV (reference sequence). Here the CDR3 reads CASTDDIGGNSPLHF. CDR3 bases: TGTGCCAGCACTGACGACATCGGTGGTAATTCACCCCTCCACTTT.

The V call is TRBV5-6, the J call TRBJ1-1; no clear D gene. V lost 0 bases, J lost 12 bases, and 15 bases lay in between. The germline CDR1 and CDR2 sequences are SGHDT and YYEEEE. The length of the CDR3 is 13 residues. The CDR3, as DNA: TGTGCCAGCAGCTTGGGCGTTCCATCGGTAACTTTCTTT. Its translation is CASSLGVPSVTFF.

CDR3: CAWSDREDQPQHF. The DNA of the CDR3 is TGTGCCTGGAGTGACAGGGAAGATCAGCCCCAGCATTTT. This sequence joins TRBV30 and TRBJ1-5, with D perhaps matching TRBD1 (6 bases). Trimming shortened V by 1 base and J by 5 bases, and 9 bases separated the two germline ends. The CDR3 is 13 residues long. Germline values: CDR1 GTSNPN, CDR2 SVGIG (reference sequence).

The chain uses TRBV27 and TRBJ2-7; D uncertain. The ends were cut back, 4 bases at V and 5 bases at J, with 12 bases in the middle. CDR3 length: 13 amino acids. In germline, CDR1 is MNHEY, CDR2 SMNVEV (reference sequence). CDR3 DNA sequence: TGTGCCAGCAGTTCCCGTTTTTGGCACGAGCAGTACTTC. Its protein product is CASSSRFWHEQYF.

The rearrangement links TRBV7-2 to TRBJ1-3; D remains unclear. Germline-derived CDR1 and CDR2 are SGHTA and FQGNSA. CDR3 length equals 18 residues. V was cut by 5 bases and J by 0 bases, with 20 bases left in between. The CDR3 nucleotides read TGTGCCAGCAGCCTCCGCGAGGCAAATCACCTCTCTGGAAACACCATATATTTT. Translating gives CASSLREANHLSGNTIYF.

This rearrangement joins TRBV28 to TRBJ1-1; D uncertain. The CDR3 spans 15 residues. Germline-derived CDR1 and CDR2 are MDHEN and SYDVKM. The V and J ends lost 5 bases and 5 bases respectively, with 18 bases between them. The CDR3, as DNA: TGTGCCAGCAGTCGCGCCGGGGTACGGGAGACTGAAGCTTTCTTT. Amino acid sequence: CASSRAGVRETEAFF.

This chain connects TRBV6-5 to TRBJ1-5; 10 nucleotides align to TRBD1. The J segment lost 8 bases and the V segment lost 6 bases, leaving 4 bases of the junction unmatched. In germline, CDR1 is MNHEY, CDR2 SVGAGI. This CDR3 is built from 13 residues. The CDR3 protein is CASSRTGGKPQHF. CDR3 nucleotides: TGTGCCAGCAGCCGGACAGGGGGGAAGCCCCAGCATTTT.

The chain links TRBV27 to TRBJ2-7; TRBD1 matches at 9 bases. From germline, CDR1 is MNHEY and CDR2 SMNVEV (reference sequence). V shed 5 bases and J 2 bases; nucleotides not matched to a gene: 7. CDR3 size: 15 residues. CDR3 amino acids: CASSPRGTGPYEQYF. As DNA, the CDR3 is TGTGCCAGCAGTCCTCGCGGGACAGGGCCCTACGAGCAGTACTTC.

J is TRBJ1-2 and V is TRBV28; D perhaps matches TRBD1 (5 bases). V shed 2 bases and J shed 3 bases, with 13 bases lying between them. Germline V gives CDR1 MDHEN, CDR2 SYDVKM. The CDR3 sequence is 15 residues long. The CDR3 here is CASSLLGVSDYGYTF. CDR3 nucleotides: TGTGCCAGCAGTTTACTAGGGGTATCGGACTATGGCTACACCTTC.

The chain couples TRBV18 to TRBJ2-3; 14 bases map to TRBD2. With V trimmed by 4 bases and J by 5 bases, 8 bases remained unmatched. There are 17 residues in the CDR3. Germline CDR1 is KGHSH and CDR2 is LQKENI. The CDR3 coding sequence is TGTGCCAGCTCACGACTAGCGGGGGGGCATCTTAAAGATACGCAGTATTTT. It is translated as CASSRLAGGHLKDTQYF.

The rearrangement joins TRBV4-1 to TRBJ1-6; D not resolved. V lost 4 bases and J lost 7, with 14 bases in between. In germline, CDR1 is MGHRA, CDR2 YSYEKL. The CDR3 loop spans 15 amino acids. CDR3 amino acids: CASSPPGAPNSPLHF. CDR3 DNA: TGCGCCAGCAGCCCACCGGGAGCCCCGAATTCACCCCTCCACTTT.

The V and J genes are TRBV24-1 and TRBJ2-1, with a weak D call TRBD2 (5 bases). There are 13 residues in the CDR3. Per the germline V gene, CDR1 is KGHDR and CDR2 is SFDVKD. The V end was cut by 0 bases, the J end by 14 bases, with 13 bases between. This chain's CDR3 is CATSDLSTPGKFF. For the CDR3, the DNA is TGTGCCACCAGTGATTTGTCCACACCGGGGAAGTTCTTC.

This clone occurred once. This rearrangement joins TRBV6-5 to TRBJ2-1; 7 bases are shared with TRBD1. Trimming at V came to 6 bases and at J to 9 bases, leaving 2 bases not matched to a gene. Germline V CDR1 and CDR2: MNHEY, SVGAGI. The CDR3 covers 11 residues. CDR3 nucleotides: TGTGCCAGCAGCCAGGGGGTTGAGCAGTTCTTC. This encodes CASSQGVEQFF.

The table lists this clone with many counts. The chain has TRBV6-1 and TRBJ2-6; TRBD2 matches at 7 bases. Germline-derived CDR1 and CDR2 are MNHNS and SASEGT. The CDR3 runs to 16 residues. V lost 4 bases, J lost 2 bases, and 5 bases stayed unmatched. The CDR3 DNA is TGTGCCAGCAGTGGACTAGCATGGACTGGGGCCAACGTCCTGACTTTC. Translation gives CASSGLAWTGANVLTF.

V usage is TRBV11-3 and J usage is TRBJ2-1; no clear D gene. Trimming took 4 bases from V and 9 from J, leaving 13 bases between them. Germline CDR1 and CDR2: SGHNT and YENEEA. This CDR3 region has 13 residues. CDR3: CASSSQTAGEQFF. The DNA for the CDR3 is TGTGCCAGCAGCTCACAAACAGCAGGTGAGCAGTTCTTC.

The chain is built from TRBV30 and TRBJ1-2; D possibly corresponds to TRBD1 (5 bases). The germline V and J ends were trimmed by 3 bases and 6 bases, with 14 bases remaining between them. The CDR3 covers 13 residues. In germline, CDR1 is GTSNPN, CDR2 SVGIG (reference sequence). In nucleotides, the CDR3 is TGTGCCTGGAGAGGGCAGGGCGCTCATGGCTACACCTTC. It is translated as CAWRGQGAHGYTF.

The J gene is TRBJ2-5, the V gene TRBV19; 7 nucleotides line up with TRBD2. The junction had 4 bases not matched to a gene; V was cut back by 6 bases and J by 3 bases. This CDR3 is built from 13 residues. Germline V CDR1 and CDR2: LNHDA, SQIVND (reference sequence). The CDR3 DNA is TGTGCCAGTAGGTCTAGCGGAAAAGAGACCCAGTACTTC. Amino acids: CASRSSGKETQYF.

This sequence joins TRBV20-1 and TRBJ2-4, with 7 bases matching TRBD2. In germline, CDR1 is DFQATT, CDR2 SNEGSKA (reference sequence). This CDR3 comprises 14 residues. After removal of 3 bases from V and 2 bases from J, the junction contained 4 bases not matched to a gene. Here the CDR3 reads CSASGGRPKNIQYF. DNA of the CDR3: TGCAGTGCTAGTGGCGGGAGACCCAAAAACATTCAGTACTTC.

This chain joins TRBV3-1 (or the pseudogene TRBV3-2) and TRBJ1-4; TRBD1 might be the D (6 bases). This CDR3 has 13 residues. The V end lost 1 base, the J end lost 13 bases, and 13 bases lay between the germline ends. Germline V CDR1 and CDR2: LGHDT, YNNKEL (reference sequence). CDR3 region: CASSQVTGLALFF. CDR3 coding DNA: TGTGCCAGCAGCCAAGTAACAGGGTTGGCACTGTTTTTT.

The chain employs TRBV9 and TRBJ2-1, with TRBD2 identical over 8 bases. Germline CDR1 is SGDLS and CDR2 is YYNGEE. With V trimmed by 1 base and J by 9 bases, 12 bases remained unmatched. The CDR3 has 16 amino acids. CDR3 sequence (DNA): TGTGCCAGCAGCGTAAACGGGGGGGCGCTTGTAAGTGAGCAGTTCTTC. It is translated as CASSVNGGALVSEQFF.

The chain couples TRBV19 to TRBJ1-2, with 9 bases matching TRBD1. Trimming at V came to 3 bases and at J to 3 bases, leaving 5 bases not matched to a gene. The CDR3 totals 15 residues. Per the germline V gene, CDR1 is LNHDA and CDR2 is SQIVND (reference sequence). CDR3 region: CASSMNRGQDYGYTF. DNA for the CDR3: TGTGCCAGTAGTATGAACAGGGGGCAGGACTATGGCTACACCTTC.